These T cell receptor beta chains were read from a single sample in a study of naive and memory T cell subsets. From the UMI-ligation and nested PCR reads, TCRdb called clonotypes with MiXCR, one entry per CDR3 protein. The top ten hold 0.14% to 0.15% of the sample, which has some 150,000 distinct CDR3 sequences, about a sixth seen once. The specimen sequenced was naive CD4+ T cells from blood. The receptors were gathered from a human donor in good health. Each CDR3 is given with its conserved first and last residue. The D gene is left open where the match is weak. Size values are once, few and many counts, or a class for expanded clones, and some rows have none.

v_call	clone_size	d_call	j_call	cdr3_aa	cdr3_nt
TRBV5-1	many	TRBD1	TRBJ2-5	CASSLGTGQETQYF	TGCGCCAGCAGCCTCGGGACAGGACAAGAGACCCAGTACTTC
TRBV20-1	few	TRBD2	TRBJ2-3	CSARHPLGLAGGGTDTQYF	TGCAGTGCTAGACACCCTCTGGGACTAGCGGGAGGTGGCACAGATACGCAGTATTTT
TRBV5-4	-	-	TRBJ2-4	CASSLAEVAKNIQYF	TGTGCCAGCAGCTTAGCAGAAGTAGCCAAAAACATTCAGTACTTC
TRBV20-1	many	TRBD2	TRBJ2-7	CSAALLAGVYEQYF	TGCAGTGCCGCTCTACTAGCGGGAGTGTACGAGCAGTACTTC
TRBV7-8	many	TRBD2	TRBJ2-2	CASSLEKNQGLAGLGTGELFF	TGTGCCAGCAGCTTAGAAAAGAACCAGGGACTAGCGGGACTTGGGACCGGGGAGCTGTTTTTT
TRBV14	-	-	TRBJ2-7	CASSQGHAGYEQYF	TGTGCCAGCAGCCAAGGTCACGCGGGCTACGAGCAGTACTTC
TRBV29-1	-	-	TRBJ2-1	CSLQTEGLPSSYNEQFF	TGCAGCCTTCAAACCGAGGGACTCCCGAGCTCCTACAATGAGCAGTTCTTC
TRBV27	-	TRBD2	TRBJ2-3	CASSSRNYGLAGGGTDTQYF	TGTGCCAGCAGTTCCCGAAACTATGGACTAGCGGGAGGGGGGACAGATACGCAGTATTTT
TRBV12-3/TRBV12-4	few	-	TRBJ1-2	CASSLVGLTLLGYTF	TGTGCCAGCAGTTTGGTAGGGCTCACATTGCTTGGCTACACCTTC
TRBV6-5	few	-	TRBJ2-6	CASTYGFYRRDSGANVLTF	TGTGCCAGCACCTACGGGTTTTACAGGCGGGACTCTGGGGCCAACGTCCTGACTTTC
TRBV7-2	-	-	TRBJ1-3	CASSLFKGPGNTIYF	TGTGCCAGCAGCTTATTTAAAGGGCCAGGAAACACCATATATTTT
TRBV5-1	few	TRBD1	TRBJ1-1	CASSPRTGGGNTEAFF	TGCGCCAGCAGCCCCCGGACAGGAGGAGGAAACACTGAAGCTTTCTTT
TRBV7-2	few	TRBD1	TRBJ2-6	CASSSRDRVGANVLTF	TGTGCCAGCAGCTCCCGGGACAGGGTCGGGGCCAACGTCCTGACTTTC
TRBV12-3/TRBV12-4	-	TRBD2	TRBJ2-7	CASSPRTSGGTYEQYF	TGTGCCAGCAGTCCCAGGACTAGCGGAGGGACCTACGAGCAGTACTTC
TRBV12-3/TRBV12-4	-	-	TRBJ1-4	CASTWDLYEKLFF	TGTGCCAGCACCTGGGACCTGTACGAAAAACTGTTTTTT
TRBV30	-	-	TRBJ2-7	CAYTPGLSLRYEQYF	TGTGCCTATACTCCAGGGTTATCGTTGCGCTACGAGCAGTACTTC
TRBV10-3	-	TRBD2	TRBJ2-5	CAISEGTSGWETQYF	TGTGCCATCAGTGAGGGAACTAGCGGCTGGGAGACCCAGTACTTC
TRBV2	few	-	TRBJ1-5	CASSGIGDQPQHF	TGTGCCAGCAGTGGGATAGGGGATCAGCCCCAGCATTTT
TRBV29-1	few	-	TRBJ2-3	CSVPRGSTDTQYF	TGCAGCGTCCCTCGTGGGAGCACAGATACGCAGTATTTT
TRBV30	few	-	TRBJ2-3	CAWSLSAGFTDTQYF	TGTGCCTGGAGTCTTAGTGCGGGGTTCACAGATACGCAGTATTTT
TRBV20-1	few	TRBD2	TRBJ2-3	CSAQRETRTDTQYF	TGCAGTGCCCAGCGGGAGACTAGGACAGATACGCAGTATTTT
TRBV7-2	few	TRBD2	TRBJ2-7	CASSFISGTSGGSYEQYF	TGTGCCAGCAGCTTTATATCCGGGACTAGCGGGGGTAGCTACGAGCAGTACTTC
TRBV20-1	-	TRBD2	TRBJ2-2	CSAKIWGLAGTGELFF	TGCAGTGCAAAGATTTGGGGACTAGCGGGGACCGGGGAGCTGTTTTTT
TRBV2	few	-	TRBJ1-5	CASSEDREPQPQHF	TGTGCCAGCAGTGAAGACAGGGAGCCTCAGCCCCAGCATTTT
TRBV20-1	-	-	TRBJ1-3	CSAREPGSGNTIYF	TGCAGTGCTAGAGAGCCGGGATCTGGAAACACCATATATTTT